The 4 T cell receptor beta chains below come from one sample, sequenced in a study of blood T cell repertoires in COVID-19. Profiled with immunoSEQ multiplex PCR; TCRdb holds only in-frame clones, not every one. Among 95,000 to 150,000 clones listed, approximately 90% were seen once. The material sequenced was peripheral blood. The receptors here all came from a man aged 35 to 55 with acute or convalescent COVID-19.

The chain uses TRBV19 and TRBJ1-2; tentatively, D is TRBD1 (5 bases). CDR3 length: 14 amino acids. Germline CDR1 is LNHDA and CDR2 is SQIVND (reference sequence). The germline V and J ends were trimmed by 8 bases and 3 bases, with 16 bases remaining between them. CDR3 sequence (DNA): TGTGCCAGTTCCGTCGGGGGGGAGGACTATGGCTACACCTTC. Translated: CASSVGGEDYGYTF.

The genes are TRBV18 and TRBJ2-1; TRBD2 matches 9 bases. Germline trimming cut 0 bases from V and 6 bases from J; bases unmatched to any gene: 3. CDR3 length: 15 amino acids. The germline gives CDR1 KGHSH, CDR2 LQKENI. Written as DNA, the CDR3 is TGTGCCAGCTCACCACCGACGCGGGGGGGCAATGAGCAGTTCTTC. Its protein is CASSPPTRGGNEQFF.

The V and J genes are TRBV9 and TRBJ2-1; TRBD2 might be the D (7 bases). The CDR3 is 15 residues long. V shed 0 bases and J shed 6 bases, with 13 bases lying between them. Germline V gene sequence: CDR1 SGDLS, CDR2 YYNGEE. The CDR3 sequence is CASSVGTAGPNEQFF. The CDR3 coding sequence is TGTGCCAGCAGCGTAGGGACAGCGGGGCCCAATGAGCAGTTCTTC.

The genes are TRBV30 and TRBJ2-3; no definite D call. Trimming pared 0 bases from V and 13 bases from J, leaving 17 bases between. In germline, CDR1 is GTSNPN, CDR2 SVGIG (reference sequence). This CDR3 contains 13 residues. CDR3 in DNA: TGTGCCTGGAGTGTACATCTTTTCCCCGATGAGTATTTT. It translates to CAWSVHLFPDEYF.